The 12 T cell receptor beta chains presented below share a single source sample, sequenced in a study of blood T cells in healthy people across ages. PCR was performed a second time for 7 to 11 cycles using a sample-barcoded 5' primer and a J-beta primer mix. MiXCR, applied by TCRdb to the 5' RACE reads, yields one record per CDR3 protein. The sample gives some 710,000 distinct CDR3 sequences, more than 35% of which show up once; 15% to 20% is in the top ten. What was sequenced was blood. The receptor set was obtained from an elderly man in good health.

The CDR3 protein is CASSLRRAGLGNQPQHF. The CDR3 DNA sequence: TGTGCCAGCAGCCTAAGGAGGGCAGGGCTGGGCAATCAGCCCCAGCATTTT. The rearrangement joins TRBV12-3 or TRBV12-4 to TRBJ1-5; TRBD1 might be the D (5 bases). CDR3 size: 17 residues. Trimming took off 6 bases at V and 2 bases at J, with 20 bases between the two ends.

The gene calls are TRBV27 and TRBJ2-7; D remains unclear. CDR1 and CDR2 (germline): MNHEY, SMNVEV (reference sequence). There are 13 residues in the CDR3. V dropped 4 bases and J dropped 2 bases, with 9 bases sitting between them. In nucleotides, the CDR3 is TGTGCCAGCAGTTGGGCAGGAGCCTACGAGCAGTACTTC. This sequence encodes CASSWAGAYEQYF.

The genes are TRBV20-1 and TRBJ2-1, with TRBD2 identical over 14 bases. V dropped 3 bases and J dropped 8; count of bases not matched to a gene: 9. Germline CDR1 and CDR2: DFQATT and SNEGSKA (reference sequence). This CDR3 contains 16 residues. CDR3 in amino acids: CSARDAGLAGVYEQFF. CDR3 bases: TGCAGTGCTAGGGACGCGGGACTAGCGGGAGTGTATGAGCAGTTCTTC.

This clonotype was observed a handful of times. The V and J genes are TRBV12-3 or TRBV12-4 and TRBJ2-7; TRBD2 aligns across 7 bases. Germline trimming cut 5 bases from V and 3 bases from J; bases unmatched to any gene: 10. The CDR3 is 15 amino acids. The CDR3 sequence: CASSVGLEGSYEQYF. The CDR3 nucleotides are TGTGCCAGCAGTGTCGGACTAGAGGGGAGCTACGAGCAGTACTTC.

The V gene is TRBV2, the J gene TRBJ2-1; D perhaps matches TRBD1 (7 bases). CDR3 length: 15 amino acids. The germline gives CDR1 SNHLY, CDR2 FYNNEI. Trimming stripped 4 bases from V and 3 bases from J, with 13 bases between. The DNA of the CDR3 is TGTGCCAGCAGTGCGCTCCAGGGGGGCTACAATGAGCAGTTCTTC. Translating gives CASSALQGGYNEQFF.

To note about this clonotype: One junction end does not reproduce the germline sequence, and a read error may be involved. J is TRBJ1-2 and V is TRBV11-2, with unresolved D. CDR1 and CDR2 (germline): SGHAT, FQNNGV. This CDR3 comprises 17 residues. The DNA for the CDR3 is TGTGCTAGCAGCTCCCTGTATGCCGGTCAAACCGGGTATGGCTACACCTTC. Encoded protein: CASSSLYAGQTGYGYTF.

This chain links TRBV6-1 with TRBJ1-6, with TRBD1 as a possible D gene (5 bases). The ends were cut back, 4 bases at V and 10 bases at J, with 17 bases in the middle. CDR3 length: 15 amino acids. Germline CDR1 reads MNHNS; CDR2 reads SASEGT. The CDR3 bases are TGTGCCAGCAGTGGAGACGGGACGGAGAGATCACCCCTCCACTTT. This gives the protein CASSGDGTERSPLHF.

This clonotype was found a few times. V usage is TRBV28 and J usage is TRBJ2-7, with a tentative D call TRBD1 (5 bases). CDR3 length equals 13 residues. Per the germline V gene, CDR1 is MDHEN and CDR2 is SYDVKM. V lost 2 bases and J lost 5, with 10 bases in between. Written as DNA, the CDR3 is TGTGCCAGCAGTTTACCAGGGCTCGACGAGCAGTACTTC. Translation: CASSLPGLDEQYF.

The chain links TRBV9 to TRBJ2-2, with a weak D call TRBD1 (6 bases). Germline V lookup: CDR1 SGDLS, CDR2 YYNGEE. The CDR3 sequence is 15 residues long. The V end lost 0 bases, the J end lost 5 bases, and 11 bases lay between the germline ends. CDR3 DNA sequence: TGTGCCAGCAGCGTAGCTCAGGGGACAACCGGGGAGCTGTTTTTT. This encodes CASSVAQGTTGELFF.

The CDR3: CSANDPSYEQYF. CDR3 DNA sequence: TGCAGCGCCAACGACCCATCCTACGAGCAGTACTTC. The chain recombines TRBV29-1 with TRBJ2-5, with D unclear. The J call may be wrong; the DNA end is better matched by TRBJ2-7. The germline CDR1 and CDR2 sequences are SQVTM and ANQGSEA. CDR3 length equals 12 residues.

This sequence joins TRBV5-1 and TRBJ2-3, with a tentative D call TRBD1 (5 bases). This CDR3 comprises 16 residues. Germline loops: CDR1 SGHRS, CDR2 YFSETQ. The germline V and J ends were trimmed by 0 bases and 3 bases, with 14 bases remaining between them. The CDR3 sequence is CASSLEGRSGTDTQYF. CDR3 bases: TGCGCCAGCAGCTTGGAAGGGCGATCAGGGACAGATACGCAGTATTTT. The entire variable domain, with the rest obtained from reference TRBV5-1 and TRBJ2-3, is as follows: KAGVTQTPRYLIKTRGQQVTLSCSPISGHRSVSWYQQTPGQGLQFLFEYFSETQRNKGNFPGRFSGRQFSNSRSEMNVSTLELGDSALYLCASSLEGRSGTDTQYFGPGTRLTVL.

The chain carries TRBV27 and TRBJ2-1, with D possibly matching TRBD2 (6 bases). Germline CDR1 MNHEY, CDR2 SMNVEV (reference sequence). The V end lost 7 bases, the J end lost 2 bases, and 15 bases lay between the germline ends. The CDR3 consists of 15 residues. The CDR3 sequence: CASKKAGLAYNEQFF. The DNA of the CDR3 is TGTGCCAGCAAAAAAGCGGGCCTAGCCTACAATGAGCAGTTCTTC.